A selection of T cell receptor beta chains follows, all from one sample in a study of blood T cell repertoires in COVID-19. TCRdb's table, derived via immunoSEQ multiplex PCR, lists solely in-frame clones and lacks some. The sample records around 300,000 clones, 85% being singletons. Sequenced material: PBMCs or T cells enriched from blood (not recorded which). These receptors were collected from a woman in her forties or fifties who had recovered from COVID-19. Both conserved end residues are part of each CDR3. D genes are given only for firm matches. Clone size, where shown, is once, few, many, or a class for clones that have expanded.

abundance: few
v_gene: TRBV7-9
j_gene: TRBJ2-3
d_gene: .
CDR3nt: TGTGCCAGCAGCGAAGGGCGGGTCGTTAGGGATACGCAGTATTTT
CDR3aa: CASSEGRVVRDTQYF

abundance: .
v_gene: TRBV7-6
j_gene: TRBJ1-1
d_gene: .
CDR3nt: TGTGCCAGCAGCTTAGTTCAACGGGGGTTCGGGAACACTGAAGCTTTCTTT
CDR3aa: CASSLVQRGFGNTEAFF

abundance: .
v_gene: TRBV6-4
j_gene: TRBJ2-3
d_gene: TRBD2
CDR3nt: TGTGCCAGCAGTGCGAGCGGGGGGGCCGGAGATACGCAGTATTTT
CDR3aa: CASSASGGAGDTQYF

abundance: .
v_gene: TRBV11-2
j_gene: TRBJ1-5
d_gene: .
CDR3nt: TGTGCCAGCAGCTTGATGGGCGGGGATCAGCCCCAGCATTTT
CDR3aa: CASSLMGGDQPQHF

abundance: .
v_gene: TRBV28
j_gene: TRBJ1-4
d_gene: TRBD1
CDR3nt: TGTGCCAGCAGCCAGGGGCACGGGACAGCAAATGAAAAACTGTTTTTT
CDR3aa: CASSQGHGTANEKLFF

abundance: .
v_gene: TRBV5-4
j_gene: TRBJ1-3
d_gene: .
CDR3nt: TGTGCCAGCAGCTTGAGGACAGTCTCTGGAAACACCATATATTTT
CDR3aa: CASSLRTVSGNTIYF

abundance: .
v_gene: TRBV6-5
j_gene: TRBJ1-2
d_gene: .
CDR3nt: TGTGCCAGCAGTTACGGAGGCTATGGCTACACCTTC
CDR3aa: CASSYGGYGYTF

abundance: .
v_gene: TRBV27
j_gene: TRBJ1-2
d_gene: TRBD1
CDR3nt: TGTGCCAGCAGCCGAACTACAGACAGGGGGCACGGCTACACCTTC
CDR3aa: CASSRTTDRGHGYTF

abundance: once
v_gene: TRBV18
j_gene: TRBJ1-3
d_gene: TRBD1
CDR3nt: TGTGCCAGCTCACAAGGACAGGTGTACTCTGGAAACACCATATATTTT
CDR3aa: CASSQGQVYSGNTIYF

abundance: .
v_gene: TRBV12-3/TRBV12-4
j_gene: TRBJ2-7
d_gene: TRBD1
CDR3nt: TGTGCCAGCGGCACACCAGGGGGCGAGCAGTACTTC
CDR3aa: CASGTPGGEQYF